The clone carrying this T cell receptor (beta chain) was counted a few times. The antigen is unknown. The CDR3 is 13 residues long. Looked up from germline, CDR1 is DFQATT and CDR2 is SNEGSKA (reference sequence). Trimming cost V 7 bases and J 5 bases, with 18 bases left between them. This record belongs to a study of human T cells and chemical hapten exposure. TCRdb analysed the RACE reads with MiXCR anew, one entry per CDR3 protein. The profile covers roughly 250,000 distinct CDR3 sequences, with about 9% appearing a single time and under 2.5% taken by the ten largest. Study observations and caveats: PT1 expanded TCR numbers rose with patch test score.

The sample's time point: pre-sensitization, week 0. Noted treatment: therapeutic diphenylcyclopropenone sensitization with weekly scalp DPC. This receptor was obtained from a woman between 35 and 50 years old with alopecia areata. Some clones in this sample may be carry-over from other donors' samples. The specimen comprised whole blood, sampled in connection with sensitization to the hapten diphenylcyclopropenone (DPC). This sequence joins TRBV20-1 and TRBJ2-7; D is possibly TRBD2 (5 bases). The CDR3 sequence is CSVPPRVSDEQYF. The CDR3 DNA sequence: TGCAGTGTCCCGCCGCGGGTGTCGGACGAGCAGTACTTC.